Reported below is one T cell receptor (beta chain). Its matching antigen is unknown. Libraries were prepared by immunoSEQ multiplex PCR; TCRdb keeps only in-frame clonotypes and omits some of them. The sample includes 75,000 or so clones, approximately 90% seen only once; the top ten take approximately 30%. Pooling was applied to second doses at about 4 or about 12 weeks. This sample stems from a study of T cell responses to AZD1222 COVID-19 vaccine. Whole-study findings and limits: White British people made up most donors, females outnumbered males, and clonal diversity was possibly underestimated.

Germline assignment: CDR1 SGHDT and CDR2 YYEEEE. The CDR3 runs to 15 residues. Trimming pared 0 bases from V and 2 bases from J, leaving 9 bases between. This sequence joins TRBV5-6 and TRBJ1-3; D might be TRBD1 (5 bases). The TCR was taken from an adult who received the AZD1222 COVID-19 vaccine. Material: peripheral blood, obtained 28 days after the second AZD1222 dose. The CDR3 sequence is CASSLVWGTGNTIYF. In DNA form, the CDR3 reads TGTGCCAGCAGCTTGGTTTGGGGGACTGGAAACACCATATATTTT.